Listed here are 20 T cell receptor beta chains from one sample, sequenced in a study of a mutant IDH1 vaccine in newly diagnosed glioma. The protocol was immunoSEQ multiplex PCR, while the TCRdb copy is restricted to in-frame clones and leaves out a portion. This sample carries about 59,000 clones, more than 85% of them seen once, and the ten largest clones take about 2.7%. Sample time point: baseline, week 1 (first vaccination visit). Treatment in this sample: pre-vaccination baseline after standard-of-care therapy. The material sequenced was PBMCs, taken from a glioma patient treated with radiotherapy, temozolomide or both. The receptors were gathered from a man between 50 and 59 years old with glioma.

The rearrangement joins TRBV5-1 to TRBJ2-5; TRBD1 matches at 8 bases. Germline CDR1 and CDR2: SGHRS and YFSETQ. This CDR3 is built from 14 residues. V gave up 3 bases and J gave up 2 bases; unmatched junction bases: 3. In nucleotides, the CDR3 is TGCGCCAGCAGCTGGGGGACAGGTCAAGAGACCCAGTACTTC. Amino acids: CASSWGTGQETQYF.

The V call is TRBV28, the J call TRBJ1-1; 7 bases match TRBD1. The germline CDR1 and CDR2 sequences are MDHEN and SYDVKM. The CDR3 runs 14 residues. The J segment lost 4 bases and the V segment lost 5 bases, leaving 7 bases of the junction unmatched. The CDR3: CASSKIRGSTEAFF. CDR3 coding DNA: TGTGCCAGCAGTAAGATCAGGGGGAGCACTGAAGCTTTCTTT.

V gene TRBV11-2 combines with J gene TRBJ1-4, with D perhaps TRBD1 (6 bases). The CDR3 runs to 16 residues. Germline V CDR1 and CDR2: SGHAT, FQNNGV. V was cut by 0 bases and J by 1 base, with 9 bases left in between. CDR3 sequence: CASSLEGGLTNEKLFF. Written as DNA, the CDR3 is TGTGCCAGCAGCTTAGAGGGGGGGCTAACTAATGAAAAACTGTTTTTT.

The chain carries TRBV13 and TRBJ2-5; 8 bases fit TRBD2. Germline V lookup: CDR1 PRHDT, CDR2 FYEKMQ (reference sequence). This CDR3 is 14 amino acids long. The junction had 5 bases not matched to a gene; V was cut back by 6 bases and J by 2 bases. CDR3 residues: CASRRSGEQETQYF. CDR3 DNA sequence: TGTGCCAGCAGGCGTAGCGGGGAGCAAGAGACCCAGTACTTC.

The chain has TRBV14 and TRBJ1-1; no clear D gene. V was cut by 1 base and J by 6 bases, with 9 bases left in between. CDR1 SGHDN and CDR2 FVKESK come from the germline V gene. The CDR3 is made up of 13 amino acids. Written as DNA, the CDR3 is TGTGCCAGCAGCCAAGTATTGAGGGCTGAAGCTTTCTTT. As protein: CASSQVLRAEAFF.

This clone appeared once. The J gene is TRBJ2-7, the V gene TRBV7-3; TRBD2 is a possible D gene (6 bases). Germline loops: CDR1 SGHTA, CDR2 FQGTGA. There are 14 residues in the CDR3. The germline V and J ends were trimmed by 2 bases and 5 bases, with 13 bases remaining between them. The CDR3 sequence: CASSLGTPGDEQYF. CDR3 nucleotide sequence: TGTGCCAGCAGCTTAGGGACTCCTGGGGACGAGCAGTACTTC.

The chain couples TRBV27 to TRBJ2-7, with D perhaps matching TRBD1 (5 bases). This CDR3 contains 15 residues. Germline V gives CDR1 MNHEY, CDR2 SMNVEV (reference sequence). The V end lost 6 bases, the J end lost 2 bases, and 17 bases lay between the germline ends. CDR3 nucleotides: TGTGCCAGCAGACAAGGGGCAGGGATACCCTACGAGCAGTACTTC. Translated, it gives CASRQGAGIPYEQYF.

The gene calls are TRBV7-8 and TRBJ2-3, with D unclear. The germline CDR1 and CDR2 sequences are SGHVS and FQNEAQ. V gave up 2 bases and J gave up 6 bases, with 18 bases separating them. There are 16 residues in the CDR3. For the CDR3, the DNA is TGTGCCAGCAGCTTATTCGGAACGAGAGGCGGCGATACGCAGTATTTT. Translated, it gives CASSLFGTRGGDTQYF.

The rearrangement joins TRBV9 to TRBJ1-1, with unresolved D. The CDR3 runs 14 residues. Germline-derived CDR1 and CDR2 are SGDLS and YYNGEE. V gave up 0 bases and J gave up 1 base, with 7 bases separating them. The CDR3 coding sequence is TGTGCCAGCAGCGTAGCAAGCCAGAACACTGAAGCTTTCTTT. Translating gives CASSVASQNTEAFF.

This clone was counted a single time. The chain carries TRBV5-4 and TRBJ2-7; D gene unclear. The V gene's germline CDR1 is SGHNT and CDR2 YYREEE (reference sequence). Trimming removed 1 base at V and 0 bases at J, with 8 bases between. The CDR3 covers 14 residues. CDR3 sequence reads: CASSLKADSYEQYF. The CDR3 nucleotides are TGTGCCAGCAGCTTGAAGGCCGACTCCTACGAGCAGTACTTC.

CDR3 in amino acids: CATSDRLTNQPQHF. The CDR3, as DNA: TGTGCCACCTCGGACCGACTTACCAATCAGCCCCAGCATTTT. The V gene is TRBV6-5, the J gene TRBJ1-5, with no clear D. The V gene's germline CDR1 is MNHEY and CDR2 SVGAGI. The CDR3 spans 14 residues. V was clipped by 10 bases and J by 3 bases, with 16 bases between them.

This sequence joins TRBV5-6 and TRBJ1-5; D may be TRBD1 (5 bases). Trimming took 4 bases from V and 6 from J, leaving 20 bases between them. Germline CDR1 is SGHDT and CDR2 is YYEEEE. This CDR3 has 16 residues. In DNA, the CDR3 is TGTGCCAGCAGCCCTCGCTGGGGGGATGGGGGTCAGCCCCAGCATTTT. Its protein is CASSPRWGDGGQPQHF.

The V call is TRBV28, the J call TRBJ2-7, with 8 bases matching TRBD1. V lost 6 bases and J lost 4; bases outside the gene matches: 5. Germline V gene sequence: CDR1 MDHEN, CDR2 SYDVKM. The CDR3 sequence is 13 residues long. The CDR3 DNA is TGTGCCAGCAGGGCGACAGGGGAATACGAGCAGTACTTC. This codes for CASRATGEYEQYF.

The chain joins TRBV4-1 to TRBJ1-2; D perhaps matches TRBD1 (6 bases). Germline CDR1 MGHRA, CDR2 YSYEKL. V lost 0 bases and J 2 bases, leaving 10 bases between the germline ends. This CDR3 contains 15 residues. The CDR3 loop reads CASSQEDSPNYGYTF. CDR3 nucleotide sequence: TGCGCCAGCAGCCAAGAGGACAGCCCAAACTATGGCTACACCTTC.

The chain joins TRBV19 to TRBJ2-7; 8 bases match TRBD1. Germline lookup yields CDR1 LNHDA and CDR2 SQIVND (reference sequence). Trimming at V came to 1 base and at J to 4 bases, leaving 3 bases not matched to a gene. This CDR3 is built from 14 residues. DNA of the CDR3: TGTGCCAGTAGTATAGGGACAGGGATGTACGAGCAGTACTTC. This encodes CASSIGTGMYEQYF.

The chain links TRBV7-2 to TRBJ2-5; the D gene is possibly TRBD1 (6 bases). The CDR3 length is 14 residues. Germline values: CDR1 SGHTA, CDR2 FQGNSA. Trimming took off 5 bases at V and 5 bases at J, with 15 bases between the two ends. CDR3 loop: CASSDRGGRETQYF. The CDR3 DNA reads as TGTGCCAGCAGCGACCGAGGGGGAAGGGAGACCCAGTACTTC.

This chain links TRBV4-3 with TRBJ1-6, with TRBD1 matching over 9 bases. V was clipped by 0 bases and J by 8 bases; unmatched bases: 2. The V gene's germline CDR1 is LGHNA and CDR2 YSLEER. This CDR3 spans 15 amino acids. Written as DNA, the CDR3 is TGCGCCAGCAGCCAAGAGGGACAGGGTTATTCACCCCTCCACTTT. As protein: CASSQEGQGYSPLHF.

The V and J genes are TRBV2 and TRBJ1-2; D is ambiguous. V dropped 0 bases and J dropped 3 bases, with 11 bases sitting between them. Germline CDR1 is SNHLY and CDR2 is FYNNEI. This CDR3 comprises 15 residues. As DNA, the CDR3 is TGTGCCAGCAGTGAAGCCCCCCGGGAGGACTATGGCTACACCTTC. Its protein product is CASSEAPREDYGYTF.

The V call is TRBV6-5, the J call TRBJ2-7, with 9 bases fitting TRBD1. From germline, CDR1 is MNHEY and CDR2 SVGAGI. Trimming at V came to 6 bases and at J to 0 bases, leaving 3 bases not matched to a gene. The CDR3 is made up of 14 amino acids. CDR3 in amino acids: CASSPTGGSYEQYF. The CDR3, as DNA: TGTGCCAGCAGCCCGACAGGGGGCTCCTACGAGCAGTACTTC.

The chain carries TRBV15 and TRBJ1-2; possibly TRBD1 for D (5 bases). Germline CDR1 is LNHNV and CDR2 is YYDKDF (reference sequence). Trimming took off 1 base at V and 6 bases at J, with 12 bases between the two ends. The CDR3 consists of 14 residues. CDR3 region: CATSRVGRTNGYTF. CDR3 DNA: TGTGCCACCAGCAGAGTCGGTCGGACAAATGGCTACACCTTC.